This TCR beta chain was sequenced for a study of vaccination and CD4 T cells after COVID-19. Oncomine TCR Beta short-read sequencing was applied to DNA from cultured CD4+ T cells. TCRdb reprocessed the PCR reads via MiXCR and lists one record per CDR3 protein. The sample consists of 15,000 to 20,000 distinct CDR3 sequences, about 39% of them appearing once. In the case of this clonotype: Its matching antigen is unknown.

This CDR3 has 14 amino acids. The germline gives CDR1 MNHNS, CDR2 SASEGT. The V and J ends lost 5 bases and 6 bases, in that order; junction bases with no gene match: 10. The treatment denotes: roughly 10-day PBMC culture with coronavirus spike peptide pools or control peptides (ViraFEST assay). In the ViraFEST assay, peptide-pool expansion preceded TCR sequencing of expanded clonotypes. Study-level findings and limits: Within the convalescent patients, a median approximately 89% of the SARS-CoV-2-reactive clones were ones that appeared only post-vaccination.

The rearrangement links TRBV6-1 to TRBJ2-7; 7 nucleotides line up with TRBD2. The sample here was CD4+ T cells from blood, cultured in vitro, taken after SARS-CoV-2 vaccination. This TCR was recovered from a human donor who had recovered from COVID-19. Here the CDR3 reads CASSRPGRYREQYF. For the CDR3, the DNA is TGTGCCAGCAGTCGGCCCGGGAGGTACCGCGAGCAGTACTTC.